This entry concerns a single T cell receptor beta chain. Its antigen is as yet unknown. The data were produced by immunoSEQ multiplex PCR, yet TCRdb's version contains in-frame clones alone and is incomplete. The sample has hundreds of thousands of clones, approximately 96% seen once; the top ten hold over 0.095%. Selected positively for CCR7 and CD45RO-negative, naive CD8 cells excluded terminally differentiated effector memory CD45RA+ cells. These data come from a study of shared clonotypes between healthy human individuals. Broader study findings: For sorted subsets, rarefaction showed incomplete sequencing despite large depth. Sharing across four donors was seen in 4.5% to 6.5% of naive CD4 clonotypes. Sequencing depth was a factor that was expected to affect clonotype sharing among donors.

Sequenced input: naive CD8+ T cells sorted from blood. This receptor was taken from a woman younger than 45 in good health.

The CDR3 region is CASSSNFAEQYF. For the CDR3, the DNA is TGCGCCAGCAGCTCCAATTTTGCCGAGCAGTACTTC. The genes are TRBV5-1 and TRBJ2-7; no clear D. Germline loops: CDR1 SGHRS, CDR2 YFSETQ. V lost 3 bases, J lost 6 bases, and 10 bases lay in between. The CDR3 totals 12 residues.